This TCR beta chain stems from a study of T cells after yellow fever vaccination. The germline gives CDR1 ENHRY, CDR2 SYGVKD. The trim removed 0 bases at V and 2 bases at J, leaving 1 base unmatched. The CDR3 is made up of 16 amino acids. MiXCR, run by TCRdb on the 5' RACE reads, gives a single entry per CDR3 protein. The data hold hundreds of thousands of distinct CDR3 sequences, with approximately 3.8% observed a single time. This clonotype was recorded many times. The input for sequencing was PBMCs, taken on the day of the yellow fever booster vaccination. The gene calls are TRBV10-3 and TRBJ2-3, with 11 bases matching TRBD2. The sequence was collected from a young man who received the YFV17D yellow fever vaccine. CDR3 DNA: TGTGCCATCAGTGAGTCTAGCGGGGGGGCCACAGATACGCAGTATTTT. Translated, it gives CAISESSGGATDTQYF.